These 28 T cell receptor beta chains were sequenced from one sample in a study of cytomegalovirus exposure and HLA in healthy donors. TCRdb keeps only in-frame clones here, not all; method: immunoSEQ multiplex PCR. Among over 250,000 clones listed, 65% to 90% were seen once. The sequencing sample was made of PBMCs. All receptors derive from a young woman in good health and CMV-seronegative.

The J gene is TRBJ2-2, the V gene TRBV27; 7 bases fit TRBD1. This CDR3 region has 16 residues. V gave up 6 bases and J gave up 1 base; unmatched junction bases: 8. Germline V CDR1 and CDR2: MNHEY, SMNVEV (reference sequence). This CDR3 reads CASSLPGTVNTGELFF. CDR3 sequence (DNA): TGTGCCAGCAGCCTTCCCGGGACAGTGAACACCGGGGAGCTGTTTTTT.

The V and J genes are TRBV4-3 and TRBJ1-2, with 10 bases identical to TRBD1. This CDR3 contains 17 residues. The germline V gene encodes CDR1 LGHNA and CDR2 YSLEER. After removal of 2 bases from V and 7 bases from J, the junction contained 13 bases not matched to a gene. The CDR3 protein is CASSQSGGDRGRFGYTF. CDR3 DNA sequence: TGCGCCAGCAGCCAAAGCGGGGGAGACAGGGGGCGTTTTGGCTACACCTTC.

The genes are TRBV6-6 and TRBJ2-7, with 8 positions matching TRBD1. Per the germline V gene, CDR1 is MNHNY and CDR2 is SVGAGI (reference sequence). The CDR3 loop spans 14 amino acids. Trimming removed 4 bases from V and 6 bases from J; junction bases left unmatched: 8. The CDR3 DNA sequence: TGTGCCAGCAGTTTCTCCCGGACAGGGTTCGAGCAGTACTTC. Its protein product is CASSFSRTGFEQYF.

The DNA of the CDR3 is TGTGCCAGCAGCTTACGGGATACCCTTACCTCAGCCAAAAACATTCAGTACTTC. The encoded protein is CASSLRDTLTSAKNIQYF. The chain has TRBV7-9 and TRBJ2-4; a weak D match, TRBD2 (5 bases). CDR1 is SEHNR, CDR2 FQNEAQ, per germline (reference sequence). V was shortened by 2 bases and J by 0 bases, with 17 bases between the two germline ends. This CDR3 spans 18 amino acids.

CDR3 region: CASTGDRGGYNEQFF. The CDR3 region has the DNA TGTGCCAGCACCGGAGACAGGGGGGGCTACAATGAGCAGTTCTTC. J is TRBJ2-1 and V is TRBV27, with 9 bases identical to TRBD1. The ends lost 7 bases at V and 3 bases at J; junction bases unmatched: 7. The CDR3 covers 15 residues. Germline values: CDR1 MNHEY, CDR2 SMNVEV (reference sequence).

The chain joins TRBV5-6 to TRBJ2-1, with D possibly matching TRBD2 (5 bases). Germline CDR1 reads SGHDT; CDR2 reads YYEEEE. The CDR3 runs to 15 residues. V lost 0 bases to trimming and J lost 7 bases, with 14 bases between them. CDR3 sequence reads: CASSLAYGGFNEQFF. The CDR3 DNA reads TGTGCCAGCAGCTTGGCCTACGGCGGGTTTAATGAGCAGTTCTTC. The whole variable domain, filled in from reference TRBV5-6 and TRBJ2-1, reads DAGVTQSPTHLIKTRGQQVTLRCSPKSGHDTVSWYQQALGQGPQFIFQYYEEEERQRGNFPDRFSGHQFPNYSSELNVNALLLGDSALYLCASSLAYGGFNEQFFGPGTRLTVL.

This clone has only one observation. The V call is TRBV10-3, the J call TRBJ2-2, with 7 bases matching TRBD1. V lost 7 bases, J lost 4 bases, and 9 bases stayed unmatched. CDR3 size: 15 residues. Germline V gives CDR1 ENHRY, CDR2 SYGVKD. The DNA for the CDR3 is TGTGCCATCAATAGAGGTAGACAGGGCACCGGGGAGCTGTTTTTT. Protein: CAINRGRQGTGELFF.

This clone was found once. Here the CDR3 DNA reads TGTGCCAGCAGTTTAAGACTAGCGGGAGGGCGTGGGGAGACCCAGTACTTC. This codes for CASSLRLAGGRGETQYF. The chain recombines TRBV27 with TRBJ2-5; 14 positions match TRBD2. The CDR3 contains 17 residues. J gave up 5 bases and V 2 bases, and 7 bases lay outside the gene matches. The V gene's germline CDR1 is MNHEY and CDR2 SMNVEV (reference sequence).

This chain uses TRBV28 with TRBJ1-2, with D perhaps TRBD1 (5 bases). Germline V gives CDR1 MDHEN, CDR2 SYDVKM. The CDR3 consists of 13 residues. Trimming removed 4 bases at V and 3 bases at J, with 9 bases between. The CDR3 sequence is CASSWGGDYGYTF. The CDR3 DNA reads TGTGCCAGCAGTTGGGGGGGAGACTATGGCTACACCTTC.

This rearrangement joins TRBV18 to TRBJ1-6; TRBD1 matches at 11 bases. Trimming removed 6 bases from V and 6 bases from J; junction bases left unmatched: 7. The CDR3 runs 16 residues. The V gene's germline CDR1 is KGHSH and CDR2 LQKENI. The CDR3 loop reads CASSTGTGGTNSPLHF. CDR3 nucleotide sequence: TGTGCCAGCTCGACAGGGACAGGGGGGACTAATTCACCCCTCCACTTT. Supplemented by reference TRBV18 and TRBJ1-6, the full variable domain reads NAGVMQNPRHLVRRRGQEARLRCSPMKGHSHVYWYRQLPEEGLKFMVYLQKENIIDESGMPKERFSAEFPKEGPSILRIQQVVRGDSAAYFCASSTGTGGTNSPLHFGNGTRLTVT.

The rearrangement uses TRBV11-2 and TRBJ2-7, with 7 bases matching TRBD1. The CDR3 has 13 amino acids. The germline V gene has CDR1 SGHAT and CDR2 FQNNGV. DNA for the CDR3: TGTGCGGATAGGGGGCAGTACTCCTACGAGCAGTACTTC. This sequence encodes CADRGQYSYEQYF.

The gene calls are TRBV1 and TRBJ1-2; the table's D call, TRBD1, was not checked against the DNA. TRBV1 is recorded as a pseudogene. The CDR3 contains 14 residues. CDR3 in amino acids: CTSSQLQENYGYTF. The CDR3 DNA reads as TGCACCAGCAGCCAATTACAGGAAAACTATGGCTACACCTTC.

This chain joins TRBV27 and TRBJ1-2; D is unclear. The CDR3 has 13 amino acids. Germline CDR1 is MNHEY and CDR2 is SMNVEV (reference sequence). Trimming left V 2 bases short and J 3 bases short, with 7 bases between. In nucleotides, the CDR3 is TGTGCCAGCAGTTTAGGGCTCTACTATGGCTACACCTTC. Protein: CASSLGLYYGYTF.

The V call is TRBV27, the J call TRBJ1-4; maybe TRBD1 (5 bases). The CDR3 extends over 17 amino acids. The germline gives CDR1 MNHEY, CDR2 SMNVEV (reference sequence). Trimming took 3 bases from V and 1 from J, leaving 15 bases between them. The CDR3 sequence is CASSLNRQGLTNEKLFF. The CDR3 DNA reads TGTGCCAGCAGTTTGAATAGGCAGGGCTTAACTAATGAAAAACTGTTTTTT. Complete variable domain (other parts from reference TRBV27 and TRBJ1-4): EAQVTQNPRYLITVTGKKLTVTCSQNMNHEYMSWYRQDPGLGLRQIYYSMNVEVTDKGDVPEGYKVSRKEKRNFPLILESPSPNQTSLYFCASSLNRQGLTNEKLFFGSGTQLSVL.

This chain links TRBV19 with TRBJ1-5, with a weak D call TRBD1 (5 bases). This CDR3 has 15 amino acids. CDR1 is LNHDA and CDR2 is SQIVND in the germline V gene (reference sequence). V was trimmed by 6 bases and J by 0 bases, leaving 12 bases between them. CDR3 sequence reads: CASRGQGYSNQPQHF. CDR3 coding DNA: TGTGCCAGTAGGGGTCAGGGATATAGCAATCAGCCCCAGCATTTT.

Remarks on this clone: Other DNA sequences in this sample translate to the same CDR3. V usage is TRBV9 and J usage is TRBJ2-7; 12 nucleotides align to TRBD2. Germline trimming cut 2 bases from V and 3 bases from J; bases unmatched to any gene: 3. CDR3 length: 15 residues. Germline V gives CDR1 SGDLS, CDR2 YYNGEE. Written as DNA, the CDR3 is TGTGCCAGCAGCGTGACTAGCGGGAGACTCTACGAGCAGTACTTC. This encodes CASSVTSGRLYEQYF. Full variable domain (remainder filled in from reference TRBV9 and TRBJ2-7): DSGVTQTPKHLITATGQRVTLRCSPRSGDLSVYWYQQSLDQGLQFLIQYYNGEERAKGNILERFSAQQFPDLHSELNLSSLELGDSALYFCASSVTSGRLYEQYFGPGTRLTVT.

The chain carries TRBV7-6 and TRBJ1-5; no clear D. This CDR3 has 13 residues. The ends were cut back, 2 bases at V and 4 bases at J, with 6 bases in the middle. CDR1 and CDR2 from the germline V gene are SGHVS and FNYEAQ. CDR3 in amino acids: CASSLTENQPQHF. Here the CDR3 DNA reads TGTGCCAGCAGCTTAACAGAAAATCAGCCCCAGCATTTT. The whole variable domain, remainder taken from reference TRBV7-6 and TRBJ1-5, is GAGVSQSPRYKVTKRGQDVALRCDPISGHVSLYWYRQALGQGPEFLTYFNYEAQQDKSGLPNDRFSAERPEGSISTLTIQRTEQRDSAMYRCASSLTENQPQHFGDGTRLSIL.

The chain has TRBV28 and TRBJ2-7; TRBD1 might be the D (5 bases). V lost 3 bases to trimming and J lost 4 bases, with 10 bases between them. The germline CDR1 and CDR2 sequences are MDHEN and SYDVKM. This CDR3 comprises 13 residues. The CDR3 sequence: CASSFGAVYEQYF. CDR3 in DNA: TGTGCCAGCAGTTTTGGGGCAGTTTACGAGCAGTACTTC.

This CDR3 is CASSPGGREQYF. CDR3 nucleotides: TGTGCCAGCAGCCCCGGCGGGAGAGAGCAGTACTTC. The rearrangement uses TRBV28 and TRBJ2-7, with 7 bases matching TRBD2. V lost 6 bases and J lost 7; bases outside the gene matches: 6. The CDR3 is made up of 12 amino acids. Germline CDR1 and CDR2: MDHEN and SYDVKM.

The chain joins TRBV11-2 to TRBJ2-3; 10 bases are shared with TRBD2. V dropped 4 bases and J dropped 4; count of bases not matched to a gene: 5. Germline loops: CDR1 SGHAT, CDR2 FQNNGV. The CDR3 is made up of 15 amino acids. CDR3 in amino acids: CASSSSGRVSDTQYF. The CDR3 nucleotides are TGTGCCAGCAGCTCCAGCGGGAGGGTATCAGATACGCAGTATTTT.

This clone was seen only a few times. The chain has TRBV7-9 and TRBJ1-4, with no clear D. V lost 1 base and J 10 bases, leaving 10 bases between the germline ends. The germline V gene encodes CDR1 SEHNR and CDR2 FQNEAQ (reference sequence). This CDR3 is built from 13 residues. CDR3 protein: CASSLGVRGKLFF. In nucleotides, the CDR3 is TGTGCCAGCAGCTTAGGGGTCCGGGGAAAACTGTTTTTT.

The chain employs TRBV18 and TRBJ2-1, with 12 positions matching TRBD2. V dropped 6 bases and J dropped 4; count of bases not matched to a gene: 4. CDR3 size: 15 residues. From germline, CDR1 is KGHSH and CDR2 LQKENI. The CDR3 nucleotides are TGTGCCAGCTCGATCGGACTAGCGGGGTACAATGAGCAGTTCTTC. Amino acids: CASSIGLAGYNEQFF.

Here the CDR3 reads CASRSRGTGNEQFF. In nucleotides, the CDR3 is TGTGCCAGCAGATCGAGGGGTACAGGGAACGAGCAGTTCTTC. The chain has TRBV11-3 and TRBJ2-1; tentatively, D is TRBD1 (6 bases). Deletions cut 6 bases from V and 10 bases from J, with 19 bases between. Germline CDR1 SGHNT, CDR2 YENEEA. The CDR3 has 14 residues.

The chain recombines TRBV7-2 with TRBJ1-2; 8 bases line up with TRBD1. The germline CDR1 and CDR2 sequences are SGHTA and FQGNSA. Trimming cost V 4 bases and J 4 bases; bases outside gene matches: 8. This CDR3 has 15 amino acids. The CDR3 sequence is CASSWGTGLGYGYTF. CDR3 coding DNA: TGTGCCAGCAGCTGGGGGACAGGTTTGGGCTATGGCTACACCTTC. Together with reference TRBV7-2 and TRBJ1-2, the CDR3 gives the full variable domain: GAGVSQSPSNKVTEKGKDVELRCDPISGHTALYWYRQSLGQGLEFLIYFQGNSAPDKSGLPSDRFSAERTGGSVSTLTIQRTQQEDSAVYLCASSWGTGLGYGYTFGSGTRLTVV.

V is TRBV5-1 and J is TRBJ2-2; 10 bases align to TRBD1. V shed 0 bases and J 5 bases; nucleotides not matched to a gene: 1. This CDR3 contains 15 residues. CDR1 and CDR2 (germline): SGHRS, YFSETQ. The CDR3 here is CASSLGDRGTGELFF. The CDR3 coding sequence is TGCGCCAGCAGCTTGGGGGACAGGGGAACCGGGGAGCTGTTTTTT. Complete variable domain (other parts from reference TRBV5-1 and TRBJ2-2): KAGVTQTPRYLIKTRGQQVTLSCSPISGHRSVSWYQQTPGQGLQFLFEYFSETQRNKGNFPGRFSGRQFSNSRSEMNVSTLELGDSALYLCASSLGDRGTGELFFGEGSRLTVL.

The genes are TRBV7-9 and TRBJ2-5, with D possibly TRBD2 on 5 matching bases. V was shortened by 7 bases and J by 3 bases, with 18 bases between the two germline ends. Germline CDR1 and CDR2: SEHNR and FQNEAQ (reference sequence). This CDR3 has 15 amino acids. CDR3 nucleotides: TGTGCCAGCACCCGGCTGGGAGATCTCAAAGAGACCCAGTACTTC. The encoded protein is CASTRLGDLKETQYF.

This clone was detected only a few times. The chain joins TRBV4-2 to TRBJ2-2, with D maybe TRBD1 (6 bases). Trimming pared 2 bases from V and 2 bases from J, leaving 15 bases between. From germline, CDR1 is LGHNA and CDR2 YNFKEQ. This CDR3 spans 17 amino acids. The DNA for the CDR3 is TGTGCCAGCAGCCAAAGCAAAAGGACAGTAAACACCGGGGAGCTGTTTTTT. This gives the protein CASSQSKRTVNTGELFF.

The chain combines TRBV11-2 with TRBJ1-4; D gene ambiguous. V was shortened by 5 bases and J by 5 bases, with 12 bases between the two germline ends. The CDR3 is 14 amino acids. CDR1 and CDR2 (germline): SGHAT, FQNNGV. CDR3 coding DNA: TGTGCCAGCAGCGTCCGACGGGAGAATGAAAAACTGTTTTTT. Translating gives CASSVRRENEKLFF.